This TCR beta chain was profiled in a study of regulatory T cells in long-lasting Graves disease. Study-wide points: Thyroid tissue went unstudied; only peripheral blood was examined.

The CDR3 has 19 amino acids. Unmatched junction bases numbered 24, after V lost 9 bases and J lost 1 base. Per germline, CDR1 SGHRS and CDR2 YFSETQ. Regarding time point: newly diagnosed GD, antithyroid drugs for less than 3 months. Following extraction of RNA from PBMCs, that RNA was used to make the TCR library. Researchers made TCR beta libraries by using iRepertoire HTBI primers and running Arm-PCR on CDR3 regions. Using its own MiXCR run on the multiplex PCR reads, TCRdb lists one record per CDR3 protein. The sample records 400,000 to 450,000 distinct CDR3 sequences, under 15% being singletons. This clonotype was found a few times. What it recognizes is unknown. The same specimen was also included in a second study, on T cells in Graves' hyperthyroidism and ophthalmopathy.

Sequencing was performed on peripheral blood mononuclear cells (PBMCs), taken at new diagnosis, from a patient treated with antithyroid drugs. The rearrangement links TRBV5-1 to TRBJ1-1, with 7 bases aligning to TRBD1. The origin of this receptor is a woman aged 25 to 39 with Graves disease. CDR3 in DNA: TGCGCCATCCATGACAGGGAGAATTGGGGCCCGTTGTGGAACACTGAAGCTTTCTTT. This gives the protein CAIHDRENWGPLWNTEAFF. Together with reference TRBV5-1 and TRBJ1-1, the CDR3 gives the full variable domain: KAGVTQTPRYLIKTRGQQVTLSCSPISGHRSVSWYQQTPGQGLQFLFEYFSETQRNKGNFPGRFSGRQFSNSRSEMNVSTLELGDSALYLCAIHDRENWGPLWNTEAFFGQGTRLTVV.